This T cell receptor (beta chain) was recorded in a study of blood T cell repertoires in COVID-19. Study as a whole: Material from acute and convalescent COVID-19 was sourced from the United States, Italy and Spain. In each case, the material was cDNA or gDNA derived from T cells, B-cell-depleted T cells, or PBMCs.

Methods used by the authors: Reference gene primer amplification gave nucleated cell count estimates. Some clones are missing from TCRdb's copy, which holds only in-frame ones; the method was immunoSEQ multiplex PCR. V, J and clone size derive from that table, while D and trimming were established from the DNA sequence. The repertoire includes about 160,000 clones, around 82% of them detected once, and roughly a tenth sits in the top ten. The CDR3 is 15 residues long. Germline CDR1 and CDR2: MNHEY and SMNVEV (reference sequence). The V gene end was trimmed by 5 bases and the J gene end by 4 bases; junction bases not matched to a gene: 10.

The source material was peripheral blood. The genes are TRBV27 and TRBJ1-1, with 7 positions matching TRBD1. The source of this sequence is a woman older than 75 with active or convalescent COVID-19. The chain's CDR3 is CASSPSTGWSTEAFF. Here the CDR3 DNA reads TGTGCCAGCAGTCCATCGACAGGGTGGAGCACTGAAGCTTTCTTT.